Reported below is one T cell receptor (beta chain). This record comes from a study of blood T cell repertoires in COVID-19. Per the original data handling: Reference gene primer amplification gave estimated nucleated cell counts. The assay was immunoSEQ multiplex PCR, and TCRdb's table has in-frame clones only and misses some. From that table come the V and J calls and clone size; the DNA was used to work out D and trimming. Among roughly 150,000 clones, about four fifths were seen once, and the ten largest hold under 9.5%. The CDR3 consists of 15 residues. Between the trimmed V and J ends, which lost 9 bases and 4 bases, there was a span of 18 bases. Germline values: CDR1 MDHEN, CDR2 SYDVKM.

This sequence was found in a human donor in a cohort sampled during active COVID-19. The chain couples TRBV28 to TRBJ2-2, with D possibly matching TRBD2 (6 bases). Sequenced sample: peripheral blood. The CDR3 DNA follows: TGTGCCAGTGCAGGTTGGGGGGTTGGCACCGGGGAGCTGTTTTTT. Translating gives CASAGWGVGTGELFF.